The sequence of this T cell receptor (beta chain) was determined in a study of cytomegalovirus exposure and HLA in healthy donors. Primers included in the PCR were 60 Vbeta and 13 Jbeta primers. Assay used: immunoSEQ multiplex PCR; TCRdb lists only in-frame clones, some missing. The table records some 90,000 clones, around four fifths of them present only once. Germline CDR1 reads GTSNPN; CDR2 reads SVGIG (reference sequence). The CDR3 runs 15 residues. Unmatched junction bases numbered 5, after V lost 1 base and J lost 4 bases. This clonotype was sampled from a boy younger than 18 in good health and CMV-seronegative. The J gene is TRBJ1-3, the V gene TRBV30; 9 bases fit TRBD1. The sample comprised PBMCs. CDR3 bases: TGTGCCTGGAGTGCCGACAGGGGGAGAGGAAACACCATATATTTT. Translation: CAWSADRGRGNTIYF. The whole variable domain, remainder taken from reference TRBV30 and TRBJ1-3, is SQTIHQWPATLVQPVGSPLSLECTVEGTSNPNLYWYRQAAGRGLQLLFYSVGIGQISSEVPQNLSASRPQDRQFILSSKKLLLSDSGFYLCAWSADRGRGNTIYFGEGSWLTVV.